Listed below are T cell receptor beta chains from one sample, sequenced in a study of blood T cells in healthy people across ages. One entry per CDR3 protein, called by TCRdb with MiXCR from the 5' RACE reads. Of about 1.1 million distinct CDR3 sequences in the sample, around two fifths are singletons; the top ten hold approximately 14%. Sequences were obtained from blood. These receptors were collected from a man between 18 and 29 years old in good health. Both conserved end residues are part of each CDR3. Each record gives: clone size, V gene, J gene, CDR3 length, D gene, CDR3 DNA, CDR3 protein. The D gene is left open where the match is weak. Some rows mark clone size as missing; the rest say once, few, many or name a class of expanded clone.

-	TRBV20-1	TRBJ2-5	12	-	TGCAGTGCTAGACTCCATGAGGGGACCCAGTACTTC	CSARLHEGTQYF
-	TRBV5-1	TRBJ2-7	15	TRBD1	TGCGCCAGCAGCCCAAGCGACAGGGGCGATTACGAGCAGTACTTC	CASSPSDRGDYEQYF
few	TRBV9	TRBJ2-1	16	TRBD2	TGTGCCAGCAGCTTTGTTACTAGCGGGGGCTACAATGAGCAGTTCTTC	CASSFVTSGGYNEQFF
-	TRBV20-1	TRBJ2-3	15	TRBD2	TGCAGTGCTAGACCTCCGACTAGCGAATCGGATACGCAGTATTTT	CSARPPTSESDTQYF
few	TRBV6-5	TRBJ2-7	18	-	TGTGCCAGCAGTTACTCTCCGGACCGACGCGCCTCTTTCTACGAGCAGTACTTC	CASSYSPDRRASFYEQYF
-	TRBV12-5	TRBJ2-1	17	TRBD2	TGTGCTAGTGGTTTGGCCCTCGGGCGGGGGGGCAAGAATGAGCAGTTCTTC	CASGLALGRGGKNEQFF
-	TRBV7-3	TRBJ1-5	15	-	TGTGCCAGCAGCCAAAACGGGCAGGCCAATCAGCCCCAGCATTTT	CASSQNGQANQPQHF
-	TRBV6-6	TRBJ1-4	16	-	TGTGCCAGCAGTTACTCGAAGGGGGGGGCGGCTGAAAAACTGTTTTTT	CASSYSKGGAAEKLFF
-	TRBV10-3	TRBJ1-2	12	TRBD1	TGTGCCATCAGTGAGCCCGACAGGGGCCCCACCTTC	CAISEPDRGPTF
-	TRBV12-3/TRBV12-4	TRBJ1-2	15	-	TGTGCCAGCAGTTTAGTGAAGGACATATACTATGGCTACACCTTC	CASSLVKDIYYGYTF
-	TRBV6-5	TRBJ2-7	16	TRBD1	TGTGCCAGCAGCTTGACAGGGCCCCCCGCCTTCTACGAGCAGTACTTC	CASSLTGPPAFYEQYF
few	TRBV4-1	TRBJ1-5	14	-	TGCGCCAGCAGCCAAGATATTAGCAATCAGCCCCAGCATTTT	CASSQDISNQPQHF
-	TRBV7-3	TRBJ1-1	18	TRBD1	TGTGCCAGCAGCCCTACGGCGGACAGGGGGCACGTTGATACTGAAGCTTTCTTT	CASSPTADRGHVDTEAFF
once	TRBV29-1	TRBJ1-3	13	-	TGCAGCGTTGAGGTCGTGTGGGGAAACACCATATATTTT	CSVEVVWGNTIYF
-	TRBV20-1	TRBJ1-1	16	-	TGCAGTGCTAGATTTCCCCTGGACAGCTTGAACACTGAAGCTTTCTTT	CSARFPLDSLNTEAFF
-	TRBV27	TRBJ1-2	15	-	TGTGCCAGCAGTCCGAACATCGGGGGGGGCTATGGCTACACCTTC	CASSPNIGGGYGYTF
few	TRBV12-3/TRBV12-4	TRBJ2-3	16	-	TGTGCCAGCAGCCTAGCCGGCCAGATAATCACAGATACGCAGTATTTT	CASSLAGQIITDTQYF
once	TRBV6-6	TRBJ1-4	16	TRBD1	TGTGCCAGCAGCGACAGGGGGACCTCAACTAATGAAAAACTGTTTTTT	CASSDRGTSTNEKLFF
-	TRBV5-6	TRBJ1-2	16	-	TGTGCCAGCACCTTCCTTGGAGGGACCGCTAACTATGGCTACACCTTC	CASTFLGGTANYGYTF
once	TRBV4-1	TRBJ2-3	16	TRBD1	TGCGCCAGCAGCCAAGGAGACAGGGTATTCACAGTTACGCAGTATTTT	CASSQGDRVFTVTQYF
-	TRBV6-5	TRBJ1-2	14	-	TGTGCCAGCAGTTCTCCCCGGGGTAACTATGGCTACACCTTC	CASSSPRGNYGYTF
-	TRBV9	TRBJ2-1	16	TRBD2	TGTGCCAGCAGCCCCCCTAGCGGGGGGTCGTACATTGAGCAGTTCTTC	CASSPPSGGSYIEQFF
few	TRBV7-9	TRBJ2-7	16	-	TGTGCCAGCAGTTCCGGGCGGGATACCATTCCCTACGAGCAGTACTTC	CASSSGRDTIPYEQYF
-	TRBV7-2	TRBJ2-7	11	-	TGTGCCAGCAGCTTCCTCCACGAGCAGTACTTC	CASSFLHEQYF
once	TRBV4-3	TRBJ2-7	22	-	TGCGCCAGCAGCCAAGATTATCTATCGGTGTCCTGGGCGGGGAACCGCTACAATGAGCAGTACTTC	CASSQDYLSVSWAGNRYNEQYF
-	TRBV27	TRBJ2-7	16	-	TGTGCCAGCAGTAGGACACCCAGCAGCTCCTACAATGAGCAGTACTTC	CASSRTPSSSYNEQYF
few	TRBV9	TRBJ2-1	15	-	TGTGCCAGCAGCGTTGACGGGGGCCTCCACAATGAGCAGTTCTTC	CASSVDGGLHNEQFF
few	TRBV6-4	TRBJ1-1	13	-	TGTGCCAGCAGTCGGGAGGTAGGCACTGAAGCTTTCTTT	CASSREVGTEAFF
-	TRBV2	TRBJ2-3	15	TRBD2	TGTGCCAGGGAAATACGGGGGGAAGGCACAGATACGCAGTATTTT	CAREIRGEGTDTQYF
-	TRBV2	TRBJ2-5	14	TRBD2	TGTGCCAGCGCTGAAGGACTAGCCGGTGAGACCCAGTACTTC	CASAEGLAGETQYF
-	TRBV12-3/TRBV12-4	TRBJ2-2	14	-	TGTGCCAGCAGCCTTAACTGGAACACCGGGGAGCTGTTTTTT	CASSLNWNTGELFF
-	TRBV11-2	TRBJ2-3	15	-	TGTGCCAGCAGCTCCCGGGGTCCAAGCACAGATACGCAGTATTTT	CASSSRGPSTDTQYF
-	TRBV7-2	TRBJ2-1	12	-	TGTGCCAGCAGCTTACCAGTTAAGGAGCGGTTCTTC	CASSLPVKERFF
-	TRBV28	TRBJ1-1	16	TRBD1	TGTGCCAGCAGCCGGGGACAGTGGCTAGAGGACACTGAAGCTTTCTTT	CASSRGQWLEDTEAFF
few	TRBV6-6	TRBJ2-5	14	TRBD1	TGTGCCAGCAGTTACGGGACAGGGGGCAGGTTGCAGTACTTC	CASSYGTGGRLQYF
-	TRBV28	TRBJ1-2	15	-	TGTGCCAGCACCAGACGGACCGCTCTTAACTATGGCTACACCTTC	CASTRRTALNYGYTF
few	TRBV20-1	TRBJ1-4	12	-	TGCAGTGCTAGTCAGTTTAATGAAAAACTGTTTTTT	CSASQFNEKLFF
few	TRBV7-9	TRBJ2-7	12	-	TGTGCCAGCGGCTCTAACGTGTACGAGCAGTACTTC	CASGSNVYEQYF
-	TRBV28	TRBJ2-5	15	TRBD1	TGTGCCAGCAGTAAAACAGGGGCCCGAAAAGAGACCCAGTACTTC	CASSKTGARKETQYF
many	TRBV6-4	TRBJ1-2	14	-	TGTGCCAGCAGTGACACGGAGGGTAAATATGGCTACACCTTC	CASSDTEGKYGYTF
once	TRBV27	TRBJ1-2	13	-	TGTGCCAGCGGTACCGGGACCGCCTATGGCTACACCTTC	CASGTGTAYGYTF
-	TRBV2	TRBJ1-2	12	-	TGTGCCAGCATTCACAGGGACGAAGGCTACACCTTC	CASIHRDEGYTF
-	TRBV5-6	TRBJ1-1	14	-	TGTGCCAGCAGCTGGCGACCGACGAACACTGAAGCTTTCTTT	CASSWRPTNTEAFF
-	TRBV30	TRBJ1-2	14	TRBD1	TGTGCCTGGAGTGTACTACGGACAGGGGGTGGCTACACCTTC	CAWSVLRTGGGYTF
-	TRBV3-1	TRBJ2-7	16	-	TGTGCCAGCAGCCAAGGATTGCCGGGCAACTCCTACGAGCAGTACTTC	CASSQGLPGNSYEQYF
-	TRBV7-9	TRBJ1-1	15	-	TGTGCCAGCAGCAATACAGGAGTGGTGAACACTGAAGCTTTCTTT	CASSNTGVVNTEAFF
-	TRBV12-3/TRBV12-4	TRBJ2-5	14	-	TGTGCCAGCAGGGGAGAGGGGGTCAAAGAGACCCAGTACTTC	CASRGEGVKETQYF
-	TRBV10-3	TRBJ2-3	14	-	TGTGCCACCCGACAGGGGACTAGCATAGATACGCAGTATTTT	CATRQGTSIDTQYF
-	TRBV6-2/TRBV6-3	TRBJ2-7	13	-	TGTGCCAGCAGTTATTTGACTACCGGTGAGCAGTACTTC	CASSYLTTGEQYF
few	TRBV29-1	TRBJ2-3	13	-	TGCAGCCTGAGGGCCAGAAACACAGATACGCAGTATTTT	CSLRARNTDTQYF
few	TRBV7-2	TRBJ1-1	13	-	TGTGCCAGCAGCCCCCTCCTTCGAACTGAAGCTTTCTTT	CASSPLLRTEAFF
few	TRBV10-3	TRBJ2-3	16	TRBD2	TGTGCCATCAGTGAGTCAGGACTAGTTTCGACAGATACGCAGTATTTT	CAISESGLVSTDTQYF
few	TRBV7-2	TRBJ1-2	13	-	TGTGCCAGCAGCGGCCCCGAAGGCTATGGCTACACCTTC	CASSGPEGYGYTF
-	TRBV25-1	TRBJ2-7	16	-	TGTGCCAGCAGTAATAAAAATGACGGGCACCCCTACGAGCAGTACTTC	CASSNKNDGHPYEQYF
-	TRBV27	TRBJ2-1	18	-	TGTGCCAGCAGTTTATCCGGGACGGCGATAAGCTCCTACAATGAGCAGTTCTTC	CASSLSGTAISSYNEQFF
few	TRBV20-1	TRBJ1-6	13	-	TGCAGTGCTAGAGATTCGAGCCTTGGAACCCTCCACTTT	CSARDSSLGTLHF
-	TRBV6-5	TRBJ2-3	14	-	TGTCCCAGCAGTTACTCGGATTACACAGATACGCAGTATTTT	CPSSYSDYTDTQYF
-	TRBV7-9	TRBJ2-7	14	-	TGTGCCAGCAGTTTGTCCGGGACACCTTACGAGCAGTACTTC	CASSLSGTPYEQYF
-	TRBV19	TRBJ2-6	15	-	TGTGCCAGTACGACATGGAGCTCTGGGGCCAACGTCCTGACTTTC	CASTTWSSGANVLTF
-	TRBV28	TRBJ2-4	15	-	TGTGCCAGCAGTGAGGGACCACTAGCCAAAAACATTCAGTACTTC	CASSEGPLAKNIQYF